Listed below are T cell receptor beta chains from one sample, sequenced in a study of blood T cell repertoires in COVID-19. Generated by immunoSEQ multiplex PCR, the TCRdb table keeps only in-frame clones and is missing some. This table holds 70,000 to 85,000 clones, 75% to 95% found once. The sequencing input was peripheral blood. These receptors all stem from a woman aged 55-69 years with active COVID-19. Each CDR3 is given with its conserved first and last residue. D genes are given only for firm matches. Part of the rows lack a size; the others show once, few, many or a class for expanded clones.

>TRBV2|TRBJ1-3|few|TRBD1
CASSHNRGRDGNTIYF
TGTGCCAGCAGCCACAACAGGGGGCGCGATGGAAACACCATATATTTT
>TRBV12-3/TRBV12-4|TRBJ1-1|once|.
CASKRQANTEAFF
TGTGCCAGCAAGAGACAGGCCAACACTGAAGCTTTCTTT
>TRBV2|TRBJ2-5|.|.
CASSEVQGGKTQYF
TGTGCCAGCAGTGAAGTTCAGGGTGGGAAGACCCAGTACTTC
>TRBV29-1|TRBJ2-5|.|.
CSVSATSSQETQYF
TGCAGCGTTTCGGCTACTAGCTCTCAAGAGACCCAGTACTTC
>TRBV6-5|TRBJ2-7|.|.
CASSYSLNAYEQYF
TGTGCCAGCAGTTACTCGTTAAATGCCTACGAGCAGTACTTC
>TRBV18|TRBJ2-3|.|TRBD2
CASSPRTAGAEIAGGRTDTQYF
TGTGCCAGCTCACCTCGTACAGCGGGAGCGGAAATTGCCGGGGGCCGCACAGATACGCAGTATTTT
>TRBV15|TRBJ2-1|.|TRBD2
CATSRELAGANEQFF
TGTGCCACCAGCAGAGAACTAGCGGGAGCCAATGAGCAGTTCTTC
>TRBV5-6|TRBJ1-1|.|.
CASSRPGYDTEAFF
TGTGCCAGCTCCCGTCCGGGATATGACACTGAAGCTTTCTTT
>TRBV12-3/TRBV12-4|TRBJ1-1|.|.
CATSAGTEAFF
TGTGCCACCAGCGCAGGCACTGAAGCTTTCTTT
>TRBV2|TRBJ1-1|.|.
CASRGQNTEAFF
TGTGCCAGCAGAGGACAGAACACTGAAGCTTTCTTT
>TRBV4-2|TRBJ2-3|.|TRBD2
CASSQDNPTSGRAGTDTQYF
TGTGCCAGCAGCCAAGATAATCCTACTAGCGGGAGGGCCGGCACAGATACGCAGTATTTT